This T cell receptor (beta chain) was retrieved from a study of blood T cells in healthy people across ages. PCR was performed a second time for about 6 to 11 cycles using a sample-barcoded 5' primer and a J-beta primer mix. TCRdb re-called the 5' RACE reads with MiXCR, one entry per CDR3 protein. The profile shows around 710,000 distinct CDR3 sequences, 43% of them singletons. Trimming stripped 0 bases from V and 4 bases from J, with 10 bases between. The germline V gene encodes CDR1 LGHNA and CDR2 YSLEER. CDR3 length: 15 amino acids. Sequenced input: blood. J is TRBJ1-5 and V is TRBV4-3; perhaps TRBD1 as D (5 bases). The TCR sequence derives from a woman aged 55-75 years in good health. In DNA, the CDR3 is TGCGCCAGCAGCCAAGAGAGGCAGGGTAATCAGCCCCAGCATTTT. Its protein is CASSQERQGNQPQHF.